What follows are 31 T cell receptor beta chains derived from one specimen sequenced in a study of graft-versus-host responses after intestinal transplantation. The table came from immunoSEQ multiplex PCR; TCRdb's copy has only in-frame clones and leaves some out. In the table there are fewer than 120,000 clones, around 93% of which are singletons. Antigen specificity for these receptors is unknown. Here the sequenced sample was unstimulated CD8+ T cells sorted from spleen or lymph node cells, taken before intestinal transplant. The receptor set was obtained from a human donor who received an intestinal transplant.

The chain carries TRBV7-9 and TRBJ2-1; TRBD2 aligns across 14 bases. Germline trimming cut 4 bases from V and 10 bases from J; bases unmatched to any gene: 6. This CDR3 is built from 15 residues. CDR1 and CDR2 (germline): SEHNR, FQNEAQ (reference sequence). This CDR3 reads CASSSGLAGVEEQFF. For the CDR3, the DNA is TGTGCCAGCAGCTCGGGACTAGCGGGAGTGGAGGAGCAGTTCTTC.

The chain recombines TRBV4-1 with TRBJ1-2; a possible D gene is TRBD1 (6 bases). The CDR3 is 14 amino acids. CDR1 MGHRA and CDR2 YSYEKL come from the germline V gene. V was clipped by 4 bases and J by 6 bases, with 15 bases between them. Here the CDR3 DNA reads TGCGCCAGCAGCCTCACAGAGGGGGGAGATGGCTACACCTTC. Amino acid sequence: CASSLTEGGDGYTF.

The table lists this clone with a count of one. V and J are TRBV11-2 and TRBJ1-1; D is unclear. This CDR3 is 16 amino acids long. Per the germline V gene, CDR1 is SGHAT and CDR2 is FQNNGV. Trimming removed 1 base at V and 0 bases at J, with 12 bases between. CDR3 residues: CASSLALRAMNTEAFF. For the CDR3, the DNA is TGTGCCAGCAGCTTAGCGCTTAGGGCTATGAACACTGAAGCTTTCTTT.

This clone was counted between two and nine times. The chain joins TRBV28 to TRBJ2-7, with D possibly matching TRBD2 (6 bases). Deletions cut 5 bases from V and 7 bases from J, with 21 bases between. The CDR3 is made up of 15 amino acids. Germline CDR1 MDHEN, CDR2 SYDVKM. CDR3 residues: CASSPLVGGAEEQYF. The CDR3 DNA reads as TGTGCCAGCAGTCCACTTGTTGGCGGGGCGGAGGAGCAGTACTTC.

The V gene is TRBV27, the J gene TRBJ2-7; no firm D call. This CDR3 comprises 15 residues. The germline V and J ends were trimmed by 2 bases and 4 bases, with 15 bases remaining between them. Germline V gives CDR1 MNHEY, CDR2 SMNVEV (reference sequence). The CDR3 protein is CASSLIGITFYEQYF. The CDR3 DNA is TGTGCCAGCAGTTTAATAGGGATCACATTTTACGAGCAGTACTTC.

The J gene is TRBJ2-2, the V gene TRBV29-1; D might be TRBD1 or TRBD2, each matching 6 bases. V lost 7 bases and J lost 5, with 11 bases in between. CDR1 is SQVTM, CDR2 ANQGSEA, per germline. This CDR3 has 12 amino acids. The CDR3 loop is CSAAGQTGELFF. CDR3 coding DNA: TGCAGCGCCGCGGGACAAACCGGGGAGCTGTTTTTT.

This clone was recorded once. The V gene is TRBV5-1, the J gene TRBJ2-3, with 7 nucleotides matching TRBD1. Germline loops: CDR1 SGHRS, CDR2 YFSETQ. The ends lost 1 base at V and 2 bases at J; junction bases unmatched: 4. There are 15 residues in the CDR3. This chain's CDR3 is CASSLTTGTTDTQYF. As DNA, the CDR3 is TGCGCCAGCAGCTTGACGACAGGGACCACAGATACGCAGTATTTT.

The V and J genes are TRBV15 and TRBJ2-3; D not certain. Deletions cut 0 bases from V and 4 bases from J, with 23 bases between. The germline V gene encodes CDR1 LNHNV and CDR2 YYDKDF (reference sequence). The CDR3 sequence is 19 residues long. The DNA of the CDR3 is TGTGCCACCAGCAGAGATATGGTCGCCGCGGCCATTGGGGCAGATACGCAGTATTTT. It is translated as CATSRDMVAAAIGADTQYF.

This chain uses TRBV5-4 with TRBJ2-1; 12 bases agree with TRBD2. Germline-derived CDR1 and CDR2 are SGHNT and YYREEE (reference sequence). CDR3 size: 15 residues. After removal of 5 bases from V and 7 bases from J, the junction contained 7 bases not matched to a gene. CDR3 in amino acids: CASSNGLAGRNEQFF. The CDR3 DNA reads TGTGCCAGCAGTAATGGACTAGCGGGGAGAAATGAGCAGTTCTTC.

V usage is TRBV7-9 and J usage is TRBJ1-1; D gene uncertain. There are 13 residues in the CDR3. Germline V gene sequence: CDR1 SEHNR, CDR2 FQNEAQ (reference sequence). V lost 6 bases and J 0 bases, leaving 8 bases between the germline ends. CDR3 nucleotide sequence: TGTGCCAGCAGTTCCGCACTGAACACTGAAGCTTTCTTT. Its translation is CASSSALNTEAFF.

The gene calls are TRBV5-1 and TRBJ1-1, with D hard to call. CDR1 and CDR2 from the germline V gene are SGHRS and YFSETQ. CDR3 length equals 15 residues. The V end lost 1 base, the J end lost 1 base, and 11 bases lay between the germline ends. CDR3 in DNA: TGCGCCAGCAGCTTGCGGGGAGGCGGGAACACTGAAGCTTTCTTT. Its translation: CASSLRGGGNTEAFF.

The rearrangement joins TRBV20-1 to TRBJ2-7; the D is unclear. Germline CDR1 is DFQATT and CDR2 is SNEGSKA (reference sequence). The V gene lost 5 bases and the J gene lost 4 bases, with 9 bases spanning the gap. The CDR3 totals 11 residues. The CDR3 DNA follows: TGCAGTGCTGTTAGGGCGTACGAGCAGTACTTC. Translation: CSAVRAYEQYF.

The V call is TRBV13, the J call TRBJ2-6; the D gene is possibly TRBD1 (6 bases). CDR3 length: 17 residues. The germline CDR1 and CDR2 sequences are PRHDT and FYEKMQ (reference sequence). V was pared by 1 base and J by 2 bases, with 12 bases between. Written as DNA, the CDR3 is TGTGCCAGCAGCTTAGACAGGGAAACTCCTGGGGCCAACGTCCTGACTTTC. Amino acid sequence: CASSLDRETPGANVLTF.

The V gene is TRBV28, the J gene TRBJ1-2, with 11 bases matching TRBD1. Germline V CDR1 and CDR2: MDHEN, SYDVKM. Trimming removed 6 bases from V and 0 bases from J; junction bases left unmatched: 3. CDR3 length: 15 residues. The CDR3 DNA reads as TGTGCCAGCAGGGGGACAGGGGGACCTAACTATGGCTACACCTTC. This translates into CASRGTGGPNYGYTF.

As DNA, the CDR3 is TGTGCCAGCAGCCTCCAGAGGGCTGGAGCTTTCTTT. Amino acid sequence: CASSLQRAGAFF. This chain uses TRBV7-9 with TRBJ1-1; no clear D. The germline V gene has CDR1 SEHNR and CDR2 FQNEAQ (reference sequence). The length of the CDR3 is 12 residues. Between the trimmed V and J ends, which lost 5 bases and 10 bases, there was a span of 14 bases.

This clone has only one observation. The J gene is TRBJ2-7, the V gene TRBV5-6; 10 bases are a match to TRBD2. The CDR3 has 17 residues. The trim removed 2 bases at V and 0 bases at J, leaving 8 bases unmatched. The V gene's germline CDR1 is SGHDT and CDR2 YYEEEE. The CDR3, as DNA: TGTGCCAGCAGCTTATGGCTAGCGGGAGTAAGCTCCTACGAGCAGTACTTC. Translation gives CASSLWLAGVSSYEQYF. The full variable domain, rest sourced from reference TRBV5-6 and TRBJ2-7, is DAGVTQSPTHLIKTRGQQVTLRCSPKSGHDTVSWYQQALGQGPQFIFQYYEEEERQRGNFPDRFSGHQFPNYSSELNVNALLLGDSALYLCASSLWLAGVSSYEQYFGPGTRLTVT.

V usage is TRBV19 and J usage is TRBJ1-2; 10 nucleotides agree with TRBD1. The CDR3 has 18 residues. Unmatched junction bases numbered 10, after V lost 3 bases and J lost 0 bases. Germline V gene data show CDR1 as LNHDA and CDR2 as SQIVND (reference sequence). The CDR3 region is CASSMGPGQGRSNYGYTF. The CDR3 DNA follows: TGTGCCAGTAGTATGGGTCCGGGACAGGGGCGATCTAACTATGGCTACACCTTC.

J is TRBJ2-2 and V is TRBV4-1; no definite D call. The germline V gene encodes CDR1 MGHRA and CDR2 YSYEKL. Trimming removed 4 bases from V and 1 base from J, with 7 bases in between. The CDR3 is 14 residues long. The CDR3: CASSRIQNTGELFF. In DNA, the CDR3 is TGCGCCAGCAGCCGCATCCAGAACACCGGGGAGCTGTTTTTT.

The J gene is TRBJ2-3, the V gene TRBV29-1; D not resolved. Germline CDR1 SQVTM, CDR2 ANQGSEA. The CDR3 is made up of 14 amino acids. V lost 0 bases and J lost 5, with 12 bases in between. CDR3 sequence: CSVEDFGWEDTQYF. Written as DNA, the CDR3 is TGCAGCGTTGAAGATTTCGGCTGGGAAGATACGCAGTATTTT.

The chain has TRBV6-5 and TRBJ1-4; the D is unclear. V dropped 4 bases and J dropped 5 bases, with 8 bases sitting between them. The CDR3 is made up of 13 amino acids. CDR1 and CDR2 (germline): MNHEY, SVGAGI. The CDR3 region is CASSLGRNEKLFF. CDR3 DNA sequence: TGTGCCAGCAGTTTGGGCAGGAATGAAAAACTGTTTTTT.

The chain couples TRBV29-1 to TRBJ2-4; D perhaps matches TRBD2 (5 bases). V gave up 6 bases and J gave up 8 bases, with 20 bases separating them. The germline V gene has CDR1 SQVTM and CDR2 ANQGSEA. The CDR3 is made up of 14 amino acids. This CDR3 reads CSVTGRAKEYIQYF. The DNA of the CDR3 is TGCAGCGTAACCGGGCGGGCAAAGGAGTACATTCAGTACTTC.

This chain uses TRBV5-6 with TRBJ2-7; unclear D gene. Per germline, CDR1 SGHDT and CDR2 YYEEEE. V lost 0 bases to trimming and J lost 6 bases, with 10 bases between them. CDR3 size: 13 residues. CDR3 nucleotide sequence: TGTGCCAGCAGCTTGGGGGCGGCCCTCGAGCAGTACTTC. The encoded protein is CASSLGAALEQYF.

The chain uses TRBV19 and TRBJ2-3; no clear D. CDR3 length: 14 residues. Per the germline V gene, CDR1 is LNHDA and CDR2 is SQIVND (reference sequence). Trimming removed 3 bases from V and 2 bases from J, with 9 bases in between. The DNA of the CDR3 is TGTGCCAGTAGTATTTACTTTTCCACAGATACGCAGTATTTT. Translated: CASSIYFSTDTQYF.

This sequence joins TRBV9 and TRBJ1-5, with D possibly TRBD1 on 5 matching bases. Germline CDR1 and CDR2: SGDLS and YYNGEE. The V end lost 0 bases, the J end lost 0 bases, and 7 bases lay between the germline ends. CDR3 size: 15 residues. As DNA, the CDR3 is TGTGCCAGCAGCGTAGAAGGGGTTAGCAATCAGCCCCAGCATTTT. It codes for CASSVEGVSNQPQHF. The entire variable domain, with the rest obtained from reference TRBV9 and TRBJ1-5, is as follows: DSGVTQTPKHLITATGQRVTLRCSPRSGDLSVYWYQQSLDQGLQFLIQYYNGEERAKGNILERFSAQQFPDLHSELNLSSLELGDSALYFCASSVEGVSNQPQHFGDGTRLSIL.

The CDR3 nucleotides are TGTGCCAGCAAGACAGGGGGCAGTGGAAACACCATATATTTT. This codes for CASKTGGSGNTIYF. V is TRBV2 and J is TRBJ1-3, with TRBD1 identical over 10 bases. Germline CDR1 SNHLY, CDR2 FYNNEI. J lost 3 bases, V lost 7 bases, and 3 bases had no gene match. The CDR3 runs to 14 residues.

The chain is built from TRBV5-4 and TRBJ2-7; D is tentatively TRBD1 or TRBD2 (6 bases each). V was cut by 2 bases and J by 4 bases, with 13 bases left in between. The germline V gene has CDR1 SGHNT and CDR2 YYREEE (reference sequence). The CDR3 is 14 residues long. The CDR3 protein is CASSFFGGLYEQYF. The CDR3 DNA is TGTGCCAGCAGCTTTTTCGGGGGCTTGTACGAGCAGTACTTC.

The rearrangement joins TRBV23-1 to TRBJ2-1; D call uncertain. TRBV23-1 carries the ORF label, with uncertain function. The CDR3 is 11 amino acids. V lost 7 bases, J lost 7 bases, and 8 bases lay in between. The CDR3 DNA reads TGCGCCAGCAAGGCTGAGAATGAGCAGTTCTTC. Its protein product is CASKAENEQFF.

This sequence joins TRBV6-5 and TRBJ2-1; the match to TRBD1 covers 8 bases. The CDR3 consists of 12 residues. The germline V gene encodes CDR1 MNHEY and CDR2 SVGAGI. With V trimmed by 8 bases and J by 8 bases, 5 bases remained unmatched. CDR3 amino acids: CASWDRSDEQFF. In nucleotides, the CDR3 is TGTGCCAGCTGGGACAGGAGCGATGAGCAGTTCTTC.

The chain carries TRBV9 and TRBJ2-7, with D unclear. Trimming left V 4 bases short and J 0 bases short, with 5 bases between. The CDR3 consists of 12 residues. Germline V gene lookup returns CDR1 SGDLS and CDR2 YYNGEE. CDR3 amino acids: CASSFHSYEQYF. The CDR3 region has the DNA TGTGCCAGCAGCTTTCACTCCTACGAGCAGTACTTC.

This clone was detected once. This same CDR3 is encoded by further DNA sequences in the sample. The chain has TRBV11-2 and TRBJ1-5, with D perhaps TRBD1 (5 bases). Germline CDR1 is SGHAT and CDR2 is FQNNGV. CDR3 size: 15 residues. V lost 5 bases to trimming and J lost 4 bases, with 15 bases between them. The chain's CDR3 is CASSTGTGSNQPQHF. The CDR3 coding sequence is TGTGCCAGCAGCACCGGGACCGGCTCTAATCAGCCCCAGCATTTT. The variable domain in full, with the rest retrieved from reference TRBV11-2 and TRBJ1-5, is EAGVAQSPRYKIIEKRQSVAFWCNPISGHATLYWYQQILGQGPKLLIQFQNNGVVDDSQLPKDRFSAERLKGVDSTLKIQPAKLEDSAVYLCASSTGTGSNQPQHFGDGTRLSIL.

A single count supports this clone. This rearrangement joins TRBV28 to TRBJ2-5, with 10 bases identical to TRBD1. J lost 1 base, V lost 3 bases, and 17 bases had no gene match. CDR3 size: 20 residues. CDR1 and CDR2 (germline): MDHEN, SYDVKM. The CDR3 nucleotides are TGTGCCAGCAGTTTGGCGACCCGGCCCGGGACAGGGGCCCTCCAAGAGACCCAGTACTTC. Its protein is CASSLATRPGTGALQETQYF.